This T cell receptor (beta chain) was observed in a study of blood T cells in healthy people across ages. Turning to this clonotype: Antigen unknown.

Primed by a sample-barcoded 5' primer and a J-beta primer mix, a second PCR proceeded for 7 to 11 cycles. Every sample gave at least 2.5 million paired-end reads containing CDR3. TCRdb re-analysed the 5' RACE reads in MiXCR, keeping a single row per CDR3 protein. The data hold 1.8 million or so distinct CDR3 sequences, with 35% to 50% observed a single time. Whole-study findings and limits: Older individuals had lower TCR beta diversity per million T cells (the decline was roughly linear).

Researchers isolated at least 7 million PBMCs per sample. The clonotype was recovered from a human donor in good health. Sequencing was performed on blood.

The CDR3 reads CASSLRGPLSSYNEQFF. The CDR3 DNA reads as TGTGCCAGCAGCTTAAGGGGACCGCTGAGCTCCTACAATGAGCAGTTCTTC. V gene TRBV7-8 combines with J gene TRBJ2-1, with D perhaps being TRBD1 or TRBD2 (5 bases each). V dropped 2 bases and J dropped 0 bases, with 14 bases sitting between them. From germline, CDR1 is SGHVS and CDR2 FQNEAQ. The length of the CDR3 is 17 residues.